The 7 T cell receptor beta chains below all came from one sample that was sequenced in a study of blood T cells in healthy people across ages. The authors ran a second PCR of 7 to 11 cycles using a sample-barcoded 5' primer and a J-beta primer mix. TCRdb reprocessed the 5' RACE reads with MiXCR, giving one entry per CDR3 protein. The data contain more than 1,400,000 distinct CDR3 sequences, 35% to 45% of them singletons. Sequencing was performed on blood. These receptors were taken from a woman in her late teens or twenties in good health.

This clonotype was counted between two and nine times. The CDR3 nucleotides are TGTGCCAGCAGCCTCGCTTTAGGGACAGGGACAGATACGCAGTATTTT. Protein: CASSLALGTGTDTQYF. This chain uses TRBV12-3 or TRBV12-4 with TRBJ2-3; 9 bases line up with TRBD1. This CDR3 comprises 16 residues. V lost 6 bases and J lost 3; bases outside the gene matches: 10.

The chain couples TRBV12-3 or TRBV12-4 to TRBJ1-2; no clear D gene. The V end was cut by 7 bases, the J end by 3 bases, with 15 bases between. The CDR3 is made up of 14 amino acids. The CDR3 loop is CASTHRTEDYGYTF. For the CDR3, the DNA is TGTGCCAGCACTCATCGGACGGAGGACTATGGCTACACCTTC.

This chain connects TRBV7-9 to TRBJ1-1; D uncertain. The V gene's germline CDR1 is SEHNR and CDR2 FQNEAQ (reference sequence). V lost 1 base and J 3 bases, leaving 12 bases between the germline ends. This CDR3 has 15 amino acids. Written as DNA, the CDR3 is TGTGCCAGCAGCTTAGATCGGGGAATGCACACTGAAGCTTTCTTT. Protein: CASSLDRGMHTEAFF.

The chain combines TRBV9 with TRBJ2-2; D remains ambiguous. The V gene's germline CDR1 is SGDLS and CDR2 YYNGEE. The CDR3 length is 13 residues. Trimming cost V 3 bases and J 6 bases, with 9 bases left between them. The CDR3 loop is CASSENNPGELFF. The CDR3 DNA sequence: TGTGCCAGCAGCGAAAATAACCCCGGGGAGCTGTTTTTT.

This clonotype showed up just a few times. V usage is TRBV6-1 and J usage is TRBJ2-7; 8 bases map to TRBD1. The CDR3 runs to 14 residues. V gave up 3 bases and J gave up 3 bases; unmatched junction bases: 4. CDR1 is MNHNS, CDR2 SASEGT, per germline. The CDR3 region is CASSETGDYYEQYF. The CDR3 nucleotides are TGTGCCAGCAGTGAGACAGGGGATTACTACGAGCAGTACTTC.

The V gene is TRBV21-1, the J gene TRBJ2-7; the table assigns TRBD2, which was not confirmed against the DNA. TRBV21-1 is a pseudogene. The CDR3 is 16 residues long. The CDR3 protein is CASSKGRCREKHEQYF. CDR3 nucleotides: TGTGCCAGCAGCAAAGGGCGTTGTCGGGAGAAGCACGAGCAGTACTTC.

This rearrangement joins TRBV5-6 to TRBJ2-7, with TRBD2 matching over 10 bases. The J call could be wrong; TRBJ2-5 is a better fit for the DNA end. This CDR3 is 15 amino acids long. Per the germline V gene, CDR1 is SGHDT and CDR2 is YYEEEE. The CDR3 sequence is CASSLAGGPGETQYF. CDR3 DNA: TGTGCCAGCAGCTTAGCGGGGGGGCCTGGGGAGACCCAGTACTTC.